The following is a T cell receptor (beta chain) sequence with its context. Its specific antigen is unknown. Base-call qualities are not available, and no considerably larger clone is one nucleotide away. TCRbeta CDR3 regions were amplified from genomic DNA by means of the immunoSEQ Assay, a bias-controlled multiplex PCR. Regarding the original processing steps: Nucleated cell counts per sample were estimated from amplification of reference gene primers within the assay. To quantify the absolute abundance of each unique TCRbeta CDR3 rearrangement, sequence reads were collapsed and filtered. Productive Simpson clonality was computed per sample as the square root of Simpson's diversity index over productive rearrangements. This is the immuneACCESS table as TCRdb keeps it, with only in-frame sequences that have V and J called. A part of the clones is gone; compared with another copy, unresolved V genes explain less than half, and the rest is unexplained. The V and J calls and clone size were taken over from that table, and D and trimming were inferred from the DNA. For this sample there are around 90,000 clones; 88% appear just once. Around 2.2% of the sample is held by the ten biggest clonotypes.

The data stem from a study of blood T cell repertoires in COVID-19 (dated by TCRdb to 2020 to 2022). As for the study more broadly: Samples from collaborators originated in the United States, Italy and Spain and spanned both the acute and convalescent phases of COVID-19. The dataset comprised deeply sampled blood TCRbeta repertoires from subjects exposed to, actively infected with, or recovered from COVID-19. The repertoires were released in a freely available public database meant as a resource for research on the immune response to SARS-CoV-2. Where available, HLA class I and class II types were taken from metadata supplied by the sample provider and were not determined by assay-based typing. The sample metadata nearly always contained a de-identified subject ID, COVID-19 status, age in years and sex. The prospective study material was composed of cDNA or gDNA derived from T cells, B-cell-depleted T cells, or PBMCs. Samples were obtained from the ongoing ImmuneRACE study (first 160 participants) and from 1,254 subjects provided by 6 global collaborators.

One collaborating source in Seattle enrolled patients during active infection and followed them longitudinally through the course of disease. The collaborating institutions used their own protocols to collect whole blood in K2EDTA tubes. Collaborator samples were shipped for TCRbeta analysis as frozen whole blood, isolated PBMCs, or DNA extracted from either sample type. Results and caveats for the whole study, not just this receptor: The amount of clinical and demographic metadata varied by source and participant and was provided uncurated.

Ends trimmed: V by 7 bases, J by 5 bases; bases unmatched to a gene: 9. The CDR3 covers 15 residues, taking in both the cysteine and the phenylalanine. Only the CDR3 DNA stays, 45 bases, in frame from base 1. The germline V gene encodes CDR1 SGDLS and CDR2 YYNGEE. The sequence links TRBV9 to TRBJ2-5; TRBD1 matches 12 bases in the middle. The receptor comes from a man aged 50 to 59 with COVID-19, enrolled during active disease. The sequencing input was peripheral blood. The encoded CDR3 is CASGTGGKLGETQYF. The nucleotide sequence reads TGTGCCAGCGGGACAGGGGGCAAATTGGGGGAGACCCAGTACTTC.